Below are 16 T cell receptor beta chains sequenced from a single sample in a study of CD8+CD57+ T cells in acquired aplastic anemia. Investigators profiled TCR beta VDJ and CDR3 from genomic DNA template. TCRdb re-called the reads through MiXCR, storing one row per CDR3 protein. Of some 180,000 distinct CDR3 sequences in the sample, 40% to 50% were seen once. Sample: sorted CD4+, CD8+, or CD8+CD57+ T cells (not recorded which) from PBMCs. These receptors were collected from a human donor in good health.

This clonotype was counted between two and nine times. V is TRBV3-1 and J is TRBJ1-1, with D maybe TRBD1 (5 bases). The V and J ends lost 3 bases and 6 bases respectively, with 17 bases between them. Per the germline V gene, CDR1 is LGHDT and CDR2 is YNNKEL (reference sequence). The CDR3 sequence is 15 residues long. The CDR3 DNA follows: TGTGCCAGCAGCCATTCATCAGGGACGGGATCTGAAGCTTTCTTT. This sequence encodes CASSHSSGTGSEAFF.

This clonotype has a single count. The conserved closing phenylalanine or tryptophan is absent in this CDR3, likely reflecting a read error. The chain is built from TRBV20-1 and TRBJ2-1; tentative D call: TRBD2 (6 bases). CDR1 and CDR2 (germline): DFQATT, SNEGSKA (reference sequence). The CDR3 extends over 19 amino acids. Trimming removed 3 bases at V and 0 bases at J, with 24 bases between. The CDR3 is CSASGRAGRVRSSYNEQFS. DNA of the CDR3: TGCAGTGCTAGCGGGCGTGCGGGAAGGGTTAGAAGCTCCTACAATGAGCAGTTCTCC.

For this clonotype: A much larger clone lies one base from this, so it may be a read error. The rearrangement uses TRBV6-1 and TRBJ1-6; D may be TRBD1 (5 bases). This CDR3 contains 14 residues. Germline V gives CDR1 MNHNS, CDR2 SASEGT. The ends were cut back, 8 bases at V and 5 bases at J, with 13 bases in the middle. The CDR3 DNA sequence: TGTGCCAGCCGAAGGACACGAGATAATTCACCCCTCCACTTT. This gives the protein CASRRTRDNSPLHF.

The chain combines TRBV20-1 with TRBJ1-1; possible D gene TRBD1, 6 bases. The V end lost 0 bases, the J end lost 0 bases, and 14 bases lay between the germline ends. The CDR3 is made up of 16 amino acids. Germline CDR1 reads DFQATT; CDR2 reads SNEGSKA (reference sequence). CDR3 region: CSARDQGRAMNTEAFF. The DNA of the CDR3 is TGCAGTGCTAGAGACCAGGGGAGGGCCATGAACACTGAAGCTTTCTTT.

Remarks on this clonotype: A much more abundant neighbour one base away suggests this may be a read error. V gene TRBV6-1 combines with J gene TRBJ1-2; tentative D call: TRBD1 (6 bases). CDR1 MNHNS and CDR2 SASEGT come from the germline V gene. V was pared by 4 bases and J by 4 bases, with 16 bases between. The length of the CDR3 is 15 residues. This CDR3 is CASSATGHGVYGYTF. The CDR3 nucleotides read TGTGCCAGCAGTGCGACGGGACACGGCGTCTATGGCTACACCTTC.

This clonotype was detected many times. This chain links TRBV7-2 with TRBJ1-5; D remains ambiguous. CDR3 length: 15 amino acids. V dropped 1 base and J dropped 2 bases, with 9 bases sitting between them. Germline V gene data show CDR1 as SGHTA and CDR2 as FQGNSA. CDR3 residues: CASSLVGQGNQPQHF. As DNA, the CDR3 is TGTGCCAGCAGCTTAGTGGGTCAGGGCAATCAGCCCCAGCATTTT. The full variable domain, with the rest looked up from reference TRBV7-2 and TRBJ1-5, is GAGVSQSPSNKVTEKGKDVELRCDPISGHTALYWYRQSLGQGLEFLIYFQGNSAPDKSGLPSDRFSAERTGGSVSTLTIQRTQQEDSAVYLCASSLVGQGNQPQHFGDGTRLSIL.

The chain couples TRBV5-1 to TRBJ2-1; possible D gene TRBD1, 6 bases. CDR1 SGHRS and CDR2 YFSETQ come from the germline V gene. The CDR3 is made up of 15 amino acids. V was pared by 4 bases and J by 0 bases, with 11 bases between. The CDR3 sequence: CASSGQGSSYNEQFF. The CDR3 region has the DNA TGCGCCAGCAGCGGCCAGGGGAGCTCCTACAATGAGCAGTTCTTC.

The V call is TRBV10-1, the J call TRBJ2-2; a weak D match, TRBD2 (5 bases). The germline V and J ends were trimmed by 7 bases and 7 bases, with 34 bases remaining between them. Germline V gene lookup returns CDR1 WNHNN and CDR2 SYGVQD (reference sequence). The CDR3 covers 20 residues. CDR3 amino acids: CASIPPRYDTTLGAGGELFF. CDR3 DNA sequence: TGCGCCAGCATTCCCCCTCGGTATGATACCACATTGGGAGCCGGCGGGGAGCTGTTTTTT.

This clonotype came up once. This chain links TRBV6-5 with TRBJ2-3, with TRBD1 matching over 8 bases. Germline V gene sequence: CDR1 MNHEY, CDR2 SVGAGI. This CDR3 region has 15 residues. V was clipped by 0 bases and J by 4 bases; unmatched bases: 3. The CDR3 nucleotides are TGTGCCAGCAGTTACTCGACAGGGGCGGCAGATACGCAGTATTTT. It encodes CASSYSTGAADTQYF.

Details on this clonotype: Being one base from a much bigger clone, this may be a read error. CDR3 residues: CASKGTVNTGELVF. CDR3 nucleotide sequence: TGCGCCAGCAAGGGGACGGTGAACACCGGGGAGCTGGTTTTT. The J gene is TRBJ2-2, the V gene TRBV5-1; D is tentatively TRBD1 or TRBD2 (5 bases each). The CDR3 consists of 14 residues. CDR1 is SGHRS and CDR2 is YFSETQ in the germline V gene.

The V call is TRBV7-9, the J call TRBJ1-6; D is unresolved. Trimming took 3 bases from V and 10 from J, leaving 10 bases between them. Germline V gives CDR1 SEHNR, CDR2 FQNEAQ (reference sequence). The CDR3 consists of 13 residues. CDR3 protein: CASSLGGVSPLHF. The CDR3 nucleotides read TGTGCCAGCAGCTTGGGCGGGGTATCACCCCTCCACTTT.

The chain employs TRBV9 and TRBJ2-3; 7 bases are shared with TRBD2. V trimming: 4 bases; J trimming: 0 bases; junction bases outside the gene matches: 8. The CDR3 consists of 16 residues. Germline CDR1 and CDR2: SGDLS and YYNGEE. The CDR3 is CASSRIMGGSTDTQYF. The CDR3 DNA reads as TGTGCCAGCAGCCGAATTATGGGGGGGAGCACAGATACGCAGTATTTT.

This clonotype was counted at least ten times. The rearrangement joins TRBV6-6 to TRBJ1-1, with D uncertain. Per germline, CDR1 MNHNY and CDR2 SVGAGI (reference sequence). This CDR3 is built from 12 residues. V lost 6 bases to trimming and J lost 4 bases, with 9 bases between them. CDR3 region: CASRLDATEAFF. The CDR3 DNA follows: TGTGCCAGCAGATTAGACGCCACTGAAGCTTTCTTT.

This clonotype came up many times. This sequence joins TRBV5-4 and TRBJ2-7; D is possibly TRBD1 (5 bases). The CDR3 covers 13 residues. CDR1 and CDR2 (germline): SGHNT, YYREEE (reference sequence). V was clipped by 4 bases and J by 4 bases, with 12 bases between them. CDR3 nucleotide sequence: TGTGCCAGCAGCCATAGGGGAAGTTACGAGCAGTACTTC. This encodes CASSHRGSYEQYF.

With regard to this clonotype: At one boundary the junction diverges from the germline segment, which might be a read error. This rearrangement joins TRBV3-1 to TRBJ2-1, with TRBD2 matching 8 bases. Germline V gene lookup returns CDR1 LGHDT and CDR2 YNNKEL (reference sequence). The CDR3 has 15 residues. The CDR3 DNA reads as TGTGCCTGCAGCCAAGCTGGTAGCGGGAACTATGAGCAGTTCTTC. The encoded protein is CACSQAGSGNYEQFF.

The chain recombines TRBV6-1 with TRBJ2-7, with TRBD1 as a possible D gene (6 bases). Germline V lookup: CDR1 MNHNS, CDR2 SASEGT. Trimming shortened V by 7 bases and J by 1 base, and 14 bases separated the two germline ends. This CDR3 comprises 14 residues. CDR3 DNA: TGTGCCAGCAAGAGAAGGGACATTTCCTACGAGCAGTACTTC. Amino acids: CASKRRDISYEQYF.